The rows below give T cell receptor beta chains drawn from one sample of a study of blood T cell repertoires in COVID-19. Profiling relied on immunoSEQ multiplex PCR, and the TCRdb table lists in-frame clones only, not all of them. The sample has 75,000 to 100,000 clones, about nine tenths seen once. Sequenced input: peripheral blood. These receptors all come from a woman older than 75 with acute or convalescent COVID-19. Both conserved end residues are part of each CDR3. The order of the fields is V gene, CDR3 length, J gene, CDR3 protein.

TRBV24-1,15,TRBJ1-3,CATSDLGHSGNTIYF
TRBV7-2,12,TRBJ1-2,CASQTGNYGYTF
TRBV2,14,TRBJ1-1,CASSFRLWDTEAFF
TRBV6-1,17,TRBJ2-5,CASSDPLVMAGEETQYF
TRBV20-1,14,TRBJ2-5,CSASPPGLGETQYF
TRBV21-1,22,TRBJ2-6,CASSKAGWGRTFPPSGANVLTF
TRBV5-1,12,TRBJ2-2,CASSFTMGELFF
TRBV5-6,15,TRBJ1-2,CASTLRSTGEYGYTF
TRBV10-3,12,TRBJ2-7,CAIGTGGYEQYF
TRBV7-2,14,TRBJ2-1,CASGLAGVRYEQFF
TRBV16,12,TRBJ2-1,CASSPSGGAKFF
TRBV7-9,15,TRBJ2-1,CASSHSGGGVDEQFF
TRBV5-1,16,TRBJ2-2,CASSFSGGKNTGELFF
TRBV27,14,TRBJ1-2,CASSRQADNYGYTF
TRBV12-3/TRBV12-4,12,TRBJ1-3,CASSNQANTIYF
TRBV18,13,TRBJ2-1,CASSPPQNNEQFF
TRBV5-4,13,TRBJ1-1,CASSAGVNTEAFF
TRBV7-2,14,TRBJ1-1,CASSSRRGETEAFF
TRBV27,17,TRBJ2-2,CASRRSSGGVNTGELFF
TRBV10-3,15,TRBJ2-1,CAISDPTGVGNEQFF
TRBV7-2,15,TRBJ1-2,CASSLGQGARAGYTF
TRBV6-5,14,TRBJ1-4,CASRGTGWGEKLFF
TRBV4-2,16,TRBJ2-7,CASSRGALAPTYEQYF
TRBV7-2,15,TRBJ1-3,CASSGQGASGNTIYF
TRBV5-1,14,TRBJ2-7,CASSDSGGAYEQYF
TRBV29-1,15,TRBJ1-2,CSVVLGPNPNYGYTF
TRBV7-2,14,TRBJ2-7,CASSLVTDYYEQYF
TRBV30,14,TRBJ1-4,CAWSVGHGNEKLFF
TRBV7-3,17,TRBJ2-1,CASSPYSAGQSYNEQFF
TRBV14,14,TRBJ1-2,CASSSRPGVFGYTF
TRBV5-4,15,TRBJ2-7,CASSLRAGGLYEQYF
TRBV28,14,TRBJ1-1,CASSPQGALTEAFF
TRBV6-1,13,TRBJ1-2,CASSESAGSGYTF
TRBV3-1/TRBV3-2,16,TRBJ1-4,CASSQAGTGEVEKLFF
TRBV3-1/TRBV3-2,13,TRBJ1-1,CASSPGQYTEAFF
TRBV3-1/TRBV3-2,13,TRBJ1-3,CASSQRSGNTIYF
TRBV5-1,17,TRBJ2-7,CASSLTGGLAGVYEQYF
TRBV6-5,15,TRBJ1-4,CASRSGGATNEKLFF
TRBV6-1,16,TRBJ2-3,CASSEAPGSKSDTQYF
TRBV6-5,16,TRBJ1-3,CASSYQGQASGNTIYF
TRBV28,16,TRBJ2-1,CASSFSLARPRNEQFF
TRBV30,14,TRBJ1-6,CAWTPGQNNSPLHF
TRBV29-1,11,TRBJ1-3,CSVDRGDTIYF
TRBV6-5,14,TRBJ1-5,CASRRQVSNQPQHF
TRBV19,14,TRBJ2-7,CASSKGTSGYEQYF
TRBV4-1,13,TRBJ1-2,CATAGTGVSGYTF
TRBV29-1,17,TRBJ2-6,CSVVVGGPPSGANVLTF
TRBV14,13,TRBJ1-2,CASSQPGGRGYTF
TRBV3-1/TRBV3-2,14,TRBJ2-7,CASSPRTGTDEQYF
TRBV7-9,16,TRBJ2-2,CASSLGGYRNTGELFF
TRBV19,17,TRBJ2-3,CASSISGTAKSTDTQYF
TRBV5-6,15,TRBJ1-6,CASTRTGEGNSPLHF
TRBV5-1,21,TRBJ2-1,CASSYEPRTYGLAGGPNEQFF
TRBV6-1,15,TRBJ2-1,CASSDLGTINNEQFF
TRBV5-1,15,TRBJ1-1,CASSSAGGMNTEAFF
TRBV7-6,16,TRBJ2-3,CASSLQSGESTDTQYF
TRBV6-5,13,TRBJ1-1,CASRTQGATEAFF
TRBV28,13,TRBJ1-4,CASSFYGYEKLFF
TRBV6-5,14,TRBJ1-4,CASSQGGVLEKLFF
TRBV15,15,TRBJ1-2,CATSRGDRVENGYTF